This T cell receptor beta chain emerged from a study of T cells after yellow fever vaccination. Study-level information: Researchers used SMART-Seq v4 Ultra Low Input to prepare fractions that had low cell numbers.

This clonotype has only a few counts. Its antigen is unknown. For TCR, cDNA came from 5'RACE template switching, which added a universal primer site and UMIs. Each CDR3 protein is one row after TCRdb ran MiXCR on the 5' RACE reads. The sample shows 500,000 to 550,000 distinct CDR3 sequences, around a fifth of them seen only once. Germline CDR1 LNHDA, CDR2 SQIVND (reference sequence). V dropped 5 bases and J dropped 4; count of bases not matched to a gene: 6. The CDR3 runs 15 residues. Points from the study as a whole: The study noted that FACS-sorted repertoires could contain abundant clonotypes contaminating from the bulk population. Weaker in magnitude, the secondary response showed a faster peak on day 5 versus 15.

The chain uses TRBV19 and TRBJ1-2; 11 bases fit TRBD1. The sequenced sample was PBMCs, obtained more than 20 days after the first yellow fever vaccination. The receptor was derived from a man between 18 and 35 years old who received the YFV17D yellow fever vaccine. The CDR3 coding sequence is TGTGCCAGTAGTCCCCGGACAGGGGGCGTCTATGGCTACACCTTC. Residues: CASSPRTGGVYGYTF.